The 9 T cell receptor beta chains listed next were all sequenced from one sample in a study of blood T cell repertoires in COVID-19 (dated by TCRdb to 2019 to 2021). The library came from the immunoSEQ multiplex PCR assay. TCRdb obtained this table from immuneACCESS and retained in-frame rearrangements with V and J assigned. These tables miss some clones; where compared with another copy, unresolved V genes account for less than half of the shortfall, and the remainder is unexplained. For this sample there are roughly 200,000 clones; just under 90% appear just once. 6.2% of the sample rests with the top ten. Material: peripheral blood. These receptors were collected from a man in his fifties or sixties who had recovered from COVID-19.

This chain joins TRBV6-2 or TRBV6-3 and TRBJ2-3; 7 bases are shared with TRBD1. The germline gives CDR1 MNHEY, CDR2 SVGEGT. This CDR3 is 16 amino acids long. The V gene end was trimmed by 4 bases and the J gene end by 5 bases; junction bases not matched to a gene: 12. The CDR3 region has the DNA TGTGCCAGCAGTTCGCAGAGGACAGGTCGGGAAGATACGCAGTATTTT. It codes for CASSSQRTGREDTQYF.

There are a few counts of this clone. The chain recombines TRBV19 with TRBJ1-5, with D hard to call. V lost 7 bases and J 0 bases, leaving 16 bases between the germline ends. CDR3 length: 16 amino acids. The germline V gene has CDR1 LNHDA and CDR2 SQIVND (reference sequence). In DNA form, the CDR3 reads TGTGCCAGTAATAAAGAGTTGGCAGATAGCAATCAGCCCCAGCATTTT. This encodes CASNKELADSNQPQHF. The full variable domain, completed using reference TRBV19 and TRBJ1-5, is DGGITQSPKYLFRKEGQNVTLSCEQNLNHDAMYWYRQDPGQGLRLIYYSQIVNDFQKGDIAEGYSVSREKKESFPLTVTSAQKNPTAFYLCASNKELADSNQPQHFGDGTRLSIL.

This chain joins TRBV18 and TRBJ1-1; tentatively, D is TRBD1 (5 bases). The CDR3 has 16 amino acids. Germline V gene sequence: CDR1 KGHSH, CDR2 LQKENI. Trimming stripped 6 bases from V and 0 bases from J, with 17 bases between. For the CDR3, the DNA is TGTGCCAGCTCGATCTCAGGACAAGGGATGAACACTGAAGCTTTCTTT. Encoded protein: CASSISGQGMNTEAFF.

This clone was counted a single time. The CDR3 nucleotides are TGTGCCAGCAGCTTAACGGGCAGCACCGGGGAGCTGTTTTTT. This gives the protein CASSLTGSTGELFF. V is TRBV7-3 and J is TRBJ2-2, with unresolved D. Trimming left V 0 bases short and J 4 bases short, with 6 bases between. From germline, CDR1 is SGHTA and CDR2 FQGTGA. The CDR3 is 14 residues long.

This clone was counted between two and nine times. The chain is built from TRBV29-1 and TRBJ2-3; TRBD1 matches 7 bases. Germline CDR1 reads SQVTM; CDR2 reads ANQGSEA. The ends lost 2 bases at V and 5 bases at J; junction bases unmatched: 4. The CDR3 runs 13 residues. The CDR3 region is CSVETGVGDTQYF. The CDR3 DNA follows: TGCAGCGTTGAAACAGGGGTGGGAGATACGCAGTATTTT.

The chain links TRBV3-1 (or the pseudogene TRBV3-2) to TRBJ2-7, with TRBD1 identical over 7 bases. This CDR3 is built from 15 residues. Germline CDR1 LGHDT, CDR2 YNNKEL (reference sequence). Germline trimming cut 4 bases from V and 1 base from J; bases unmatched to any gene: 7. CDR3 nucleotide sequence: TGTGCCAGCAGCCTGTCCGACAGGGAGTCCTACGAGCAGTACTTC. This codes for CASSLSDRESYEQYF.

CDR3 bases: TGTGCCAGCAGTTCGATCAGGCAGGGTTTCGGCTACGAGCAGTACTTC. Its translation is CASSSIRQGFGYEQYF. V usage is TRBV6-5 and J usage is TRBJ2-7; possibly TRBD1 for D (5 bases). Trimming took off 4 bases at V and 3 bases at J, with 19 bases between the two ends. The germline V gene encodes CDR1 MNHEY and CDR2 SVGAGI. The CDR3 sequence is 16 residues long.

This rearrangement joins TRBV19 to TRBJ2-7, with a possible D match to TRBD2 (6 bases). Deletions cut 5 bases from V and 3 bases from J, with 11 bases between. The CDR3 has 13 residues. From germline, CDR1 is LNHDA and CDR2 SQIVND (reference sequence). Written as DNA, the CDR3 is TGTGCCAGTAGTCCAACTAGCTTCTACGAGCAGTACTTC. It yields the protein CASSPTSFYEQYF.

The chain joins TRBV3-1 (or the pseudogene TRBV3-2) to TRBJ1-2; 11 bases fit TRBD1. In germline, CDR1 is LGHDT, CDR2 YNNKEL (reference sequence). The J segment lost 8 bases and the V segment lost 4 bases, leaving 6 bases of the junction unmatched. The CDR3 is 14 amino acids. This CDR3 reads CASSLGTGGRGYTF. The CDR3 nucleotides read TGTGCCAGCAGCCTCGGGACAGGGGGGCGCGGCTACACCTTC.